This T cell receptor (beta chain) was captured in a study of T cells in Graves' hyperthyroidism and ophthalmopathy (dated by TCRdb to between 2018 and 2020). With regard to the full study: Peripheral blood samples were taken at the time of initial diagnosis, prior to any treatment. The roughly 90 discovery patients were divided at random into training and test sets in a 7:3 ratio. An independent validation cohort of 18 to 20 hyperthyroidism patients and roughly 16 patients who later progressed to ophthalmopathy tested prospective prediction of ophthalmopathy. To identify distinguishing TCR V-J signatures, a discovery cohort of around 100 patients was used, comprising roughly 45 with Graves' ophthalmopathy and 57 with stable Graves' hyperthyroidism. Following sampling, methimazole starting at 30 mg daily was given to hyperthyroidism patients, and high-dose intravenous methylprednisolone was given to ophthalmopathy patients. The paper describes TCR Vbeta CDR3 sequencing of about 140 peripheral blood samples, made up of under 50 ophthalmopathy patients, 70 to 75 hyperthyroidism patients and roughly 17 progressor patients. The study also compared thyroid tissue and blood T-cell repertoires from 5 to 7 Graves' hyperthyroidism patients. Broader findings and caveats from the paper: Most expanded thyroid clonotypes (frequency above 0.001) were also detected in blood, a finding suggesting that blood repertoires may reflect thyroid immune responses. In validation, the model predicted progression to ophthalmopathy a median of roughly 6.5 months before onset, with roughly 68% sensitivity and more than 72% specificity. A model built on a 13 V-J signature distinguished ophthalmopathy from stable hyperthyroidism, reaching about 88% sensitivity and about 81% specificity in cross-validation and 80%/75% in testing. No statistical method was used to fix the sample size in advance, and group allocation was not hidden from the investigators.

The TCR beta CDR3 regions were amplified from RNA transcripts. A first-round RT-PCR of the TCR CDR3 used the HTBI primer set with the Qiagen OneStep RT-PCR kit. The libraries were constructed in a second round of multiplex PCR and then size-selected and purified. Libraries were sequenced paired-end with 100 bp reads on an Illumina HiSeq2000. In the authors' own workflow: Raw data were processed with SOAPnuke, discarding reads with adapters, uncalled bases, mean Phred below 15, or no exact constant-primer or identifier match. High-quality paired reads were merged with COPE v1.2.5, and unique nucleotide sequences were defined as clonotypes. Clonotypes were aligned to IMGT TRBV, TRBD and TRBJ reference segments using MiTCR v1.1. The analysis included only V-J combinations with a frequency above 0.0001, which together covered 99% to 99.2% of the repertoires. The TCS score was defined as F50 (clonal expansion) divided by E x V (chaos), with BLOSUM62-based TCRdist calculated between CDR3 peptides within each V-J. Welch's t-statistics and random forest reduced 500 to 650 V-J features to some 14, which were used in a naive Bayes classifier (R e1071). Thyroid-blood repertoire similarity was quantified with the Morisita-Horn index. The raw public reads went through TCRdb reprocessing: fastp at Q25, MiXCR clone calling, in-frame beta chains kept. Entries are consolidated by CDR3 protein sequence, retaining the most common genes and DNA. TCRdb, not the authors, supplied the V and J calls. This sample lists hundreds of thousands of distinct CDR3 sequences; 38% were detected once. Around 10% of the sample rests with the top ten.

V is cut by 4 bases and J by 3 bases, and the space between the germline ends is 12 bases. Sequences DFQATT (CDR1) and SNEGSKA (CDR2) are obtained from the germline V gene (reference sequence). Including the terminal cysteine and phenylalanine, the CDR3 comprises 13 residues. The sequence is cut down to CDR3 DNA, 39 bases in frame from base 1. Note on this clonotype: Its antigen is still unknown. Nothing much larger sits one base from this clone, and base qualities are not available.

A patient counted as having stable Graves' hyperthyroidism if no progression to ophthalmopathy occurred over 18 months of follow-up. Hyperthyroidism patients were newly diagnosed, with disease duration under 2 months, and aged 18 to 65 years. The study excluded patients with uncontrolled infections, other autoimmune diseases, pregnancy or lactation. Diagnoses were based on clinical symptoms, serum thyroxine and TRAb, thyroid ultrasound and orbital computed tomography. PBMCs were isolated from 10 ml of fresh peripheral blood by Ficoll-Paque density gradient centrifugation. Total RNA was extracted using Trizol reagent, and RNA quality was assessed on an Agilent 2100 Bioanalyzer.

This receptor was obtained from a man aged 18 to 30 with Graves' hyperthyroidism. Material: blood. The chain is encoded by TRBV20-1 joined to TRBJ1-1, with a weak D call of TRBD1 (6 bases match). This receptor carries the CDR3 CSATGAHYTEAFF. In nucleotide form, the sequence is TGCAGTGCTACAGGGGCACATTACACTGAAGCTTTCTTT.